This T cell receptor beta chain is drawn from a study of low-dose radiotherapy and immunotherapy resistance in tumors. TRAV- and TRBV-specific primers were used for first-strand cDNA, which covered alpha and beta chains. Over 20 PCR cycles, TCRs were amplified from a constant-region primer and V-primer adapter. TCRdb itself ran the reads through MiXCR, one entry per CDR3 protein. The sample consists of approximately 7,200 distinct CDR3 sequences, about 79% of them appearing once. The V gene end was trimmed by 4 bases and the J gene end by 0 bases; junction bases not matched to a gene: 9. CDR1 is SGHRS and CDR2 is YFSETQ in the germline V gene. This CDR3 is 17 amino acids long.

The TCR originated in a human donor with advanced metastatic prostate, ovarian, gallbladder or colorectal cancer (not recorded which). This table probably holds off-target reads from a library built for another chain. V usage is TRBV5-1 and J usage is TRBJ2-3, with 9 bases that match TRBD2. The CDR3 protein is CASSETRLADSTDTQYF. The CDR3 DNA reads TGCGCCAGCAGCGAGACGAGACTAGCGGATAGCACAGATACGCAGTATTTT.